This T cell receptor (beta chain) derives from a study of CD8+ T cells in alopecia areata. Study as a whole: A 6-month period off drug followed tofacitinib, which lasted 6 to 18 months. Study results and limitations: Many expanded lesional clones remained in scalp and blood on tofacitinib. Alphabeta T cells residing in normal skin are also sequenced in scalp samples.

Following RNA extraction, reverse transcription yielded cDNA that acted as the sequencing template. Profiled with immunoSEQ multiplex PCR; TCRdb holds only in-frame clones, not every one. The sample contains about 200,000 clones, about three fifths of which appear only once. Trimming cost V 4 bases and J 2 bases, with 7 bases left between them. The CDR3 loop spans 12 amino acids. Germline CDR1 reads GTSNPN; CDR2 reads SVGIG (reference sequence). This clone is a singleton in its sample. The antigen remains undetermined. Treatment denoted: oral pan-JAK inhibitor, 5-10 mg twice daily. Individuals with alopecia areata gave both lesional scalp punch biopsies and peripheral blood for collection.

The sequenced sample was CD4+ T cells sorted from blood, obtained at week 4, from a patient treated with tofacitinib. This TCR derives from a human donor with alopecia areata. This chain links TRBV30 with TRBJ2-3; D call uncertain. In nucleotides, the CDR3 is TGTGCCTGGAAGACCTTCACAGATACGCAGTATTTT. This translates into CAWKTFTDTQYF.